This T cell receptor beta chain appears in the sequencing data of a study of shared clonotypes between healthy human individuals. CDR1 is SGHDN, CDR2 FVKESK, per germline. The CDR3 sequence is 18 residues long. J was trimmed by 3 bases and V by 0 bases; bases with no gene match: 10. Donors comprised only Caucasian adults living in Nashville, Tennessee. Broader study findings: Shared clonotypes: about 5% naive CD4, under 4% naive CD8, around 2.2% memory CD4, more than 0.3% memory CD8.

As for this clone: As yet, its antigen is unknown.

Profiling relied on immunoSEQ multiplex PCR, and the TCRdb table lists in-frame clones only, not all of them. Of 1,400,000 or so clones in the sample, roughly 98.5% were seen once. This chain links TRBV14 with TRBJ2-2; 7 bases line up with TRBD2. The TCR was taken from a young man in good health. Sequenced sample: naive CD4+ T cells sorted from blood. Subset meaning: CD45RA+ positively selected. The CDR3 DNA follows: TGTGCCAGCAGCCAAGATCTCAATTTGGCGGGAGACACCGGGGAGCTGTTTTTT. This translates into CASSQDLNLAGDTGELFF.